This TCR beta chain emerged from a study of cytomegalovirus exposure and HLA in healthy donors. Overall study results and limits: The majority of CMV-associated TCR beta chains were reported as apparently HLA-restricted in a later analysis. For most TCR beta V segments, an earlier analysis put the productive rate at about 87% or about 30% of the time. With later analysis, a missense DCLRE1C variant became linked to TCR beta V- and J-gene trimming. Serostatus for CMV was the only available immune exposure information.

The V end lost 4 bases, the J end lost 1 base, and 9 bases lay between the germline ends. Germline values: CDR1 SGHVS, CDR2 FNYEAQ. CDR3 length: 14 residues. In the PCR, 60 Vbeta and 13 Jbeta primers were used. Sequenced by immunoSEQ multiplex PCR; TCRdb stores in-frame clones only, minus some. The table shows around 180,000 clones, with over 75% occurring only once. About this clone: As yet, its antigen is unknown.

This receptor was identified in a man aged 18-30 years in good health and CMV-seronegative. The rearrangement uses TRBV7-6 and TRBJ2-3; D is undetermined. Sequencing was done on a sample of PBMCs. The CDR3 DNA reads TGTGCCAGCAGCTCTACGACACGCACAGATACGCAGTATTTT. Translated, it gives CASSSTTRTDTQYF.